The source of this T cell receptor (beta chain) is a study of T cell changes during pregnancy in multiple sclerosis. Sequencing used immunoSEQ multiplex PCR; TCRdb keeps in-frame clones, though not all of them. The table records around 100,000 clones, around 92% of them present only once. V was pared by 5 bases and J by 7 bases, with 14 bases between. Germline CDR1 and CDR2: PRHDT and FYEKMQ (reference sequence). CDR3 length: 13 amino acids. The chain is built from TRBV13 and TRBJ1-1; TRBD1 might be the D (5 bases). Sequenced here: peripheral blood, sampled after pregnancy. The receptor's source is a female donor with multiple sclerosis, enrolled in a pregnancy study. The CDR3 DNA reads TGTGCCAGCAGCGGCGGGACCTCCCATGAAGCTTTCTTT. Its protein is CASSGGTSHEAFF. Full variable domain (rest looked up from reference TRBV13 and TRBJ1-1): AAGVIQSPRHLIKEKRETATLKCYPIPRHDTVYWYQQGPGQDPQFLISFYEKMQSDKGSIPDRFSAQQFSDYHSELNMSSLELGDSALYFCASSGGTSHEAFFGQGTRLTVV.